Following are 28 T cell receptor beta chains from one sample sequenced in a study of identical twins. TCRdb reanalysed the 5' RACE reads using MiXCR and keeps one entry per CDR3 protein. In the table there are around 370,000 distinct CDR3 sequences, roughly 9% of which are singletons. Sequenced sample: naive T cells sorted from blood. These receptors were collected from a woman between 45 and 65 years old in good health.

This clonotype was observed a handful of times. V gene TRBV24-1 combines with J gene TRBJ2-6; 8 bases agree with TRBD1. The germline gives CDR1 KGHDR, CDR2 SFDVKD. The CDR3 is made up of 16 amino acids. J gave up 0 bases and V 5 bases, and 2 bases lay outside the gene matches. CDR3 sequence: CATSGTGSSGANVLTF. CDR3 DNA sequence: TGTGCCACCAGTGGGACAGGGAGCTCTGGGGCCAACGTCCTGACTTTC.

CDR3: CASSHGNRDDEQFF. CDR3 bases: TGTGCCAGCAGCCACGGAAACAGGGACGATGAGCAGTTCTTC. The chain combines TRBV3-1 with TRBJ2-1, with D perhaps TRBD1 (6 bases). The V end was cut by 3 bases, the J end by 8 bases, with 14 bases between. The V gene's germline CDR1 is LGHDT and CDR2 YNNKEL (reference sequence). The CDR3 has 14 amino acids.

The V call is TRBV13, the J call TRBJ2-7, with 7 bases lining up with TRBD1. The J segment lost 1 base and the V segment lost 5 bases, leaving 8 bases of the junction unmatched. Germline CDR1 reads PRHDT; CDR2 reads FYEKMQ (reference sequence). There are 15 residues in the CDR3. The CDR3 loop reads CASSPPTGESYEQYF. The DNA of the CDR3 is TGTGCCAGCAGCCCACCCACAGGGGAGTCCTACGAGCAGTACTTC.

This clonotype was seen a handful of times. This chain uses TRBV29-1 with TRBJ2-5; possible D gene TRBD1, 6 bases. From germline, CDR1 is SQVTM and CDR2 ANQGSEA. The CDR3 length is 16 residues. The V gene lost 6 bases and the J gene lost 1 base, with 21 bases spanning the gap. In DNA form, the CDR3 reads TGCAGCGTCGTTACTCCGGGACACGTCCTCCAAGAGACCCAGTACTTC. Translated, it gives CSVVTPGHVLQETQYF.

This clonotype has only a few counts. This chain uses TRBV4-1 with TRBJ2-1; 10 bases match TRBD1. The length of the CDR3 is 16 residues. V shed 1 base and J 4 bases; nucleotides not matched to a gene: 4. Germline V gene sequence: CDR1 MGHRA, CDR2 YSYEKL. CDR3 coding DNA: TGCGCCAGCAGCCAAGTACCGGGACAGGGGTACAATGAGCAGTTCTTC. The encoded protein is CASSQVPGQGYNEQFF.

The chain carries TRBV30 and TRBJ1-1; D is unresolved. V lost 3 bases and J 2 bases, leaving 10 bases between the germline ends. Germline CDR1 is GTSNPN and CDR2 is SVGIG (reference sequence). This CDR3 has 13 amino acids. The CDR3: CAWSLDTNTEAFF. The CDR3 nucleotides are TGTGCCTGGAGCCTCGACACTAACACTGAAGCTTTCTTT. Full variable domain (outside the CDR3, taken from reference TRBV30 and TRBJ1-1): SQTIHQWPATLVQPVGSPLSLECTVEGTSNPNLYWYRQAAGRGLQLLFYSVGIGQISSEVPQNLSASRPQDRQFILSSKKLLLSDSGFYLCAWSLDTNTEAFFGQGTRLTVV.

The chain couples TRBV6-2 or TRBV6-3 to TRBJ2-7; D perhaps matches TRBD2 (6 bases). Germline CDR1 MNHEY, CDR2 SVGEGT. Trimming stripped 0 bases from V and 2 bases from J, with 11 bases between. CDR3 length equals 15 residues. The CDR3 DNA follows: TGTGCCAGCAGTTACTCCGGGACTTTAGCCTACGAGCAGTACTTC. Its translation is CASSYSGTLAYEQYF.

The chain employs TRBV12-3 or TRBV12-4 and TRBJ1-4, with TRBD1 matching over 8 bases. V lost 6 bases and J lost 13; bases outside the gene matches: 4. The CDR3 contains 11 residues. The chain's CDR3 is CASRMTGALFF. CDR3 nucleotide sequence: TGTGCCAGCAGGATGACAGGGGCACTGTTTTTT.

The chain couples TRBV12-3 or TRBV12-4 to TRBJ2-3, with D maybe TRBD2 (6 bases). The CDR3 is 14 amino acids. Trimming stripped 2 bases from V and 4 bases from J, with 10 bases between. CDR3 DNA: TGTGCCAGCAGTTTAAGCGCGGGGTCAGATACGCAGTATTTT. Translating gives CASSLSAGSDTQYF.

The V call is TRBV11-2, the J call TRBJ2-1; D tentatively reads TRBD1 or TRBD2 (6 bases each). This CDR3 is 14 amino acids long. Germline values: CDR1 SGHAT, CDR2 FQNNGV. V was clipped by 6 bases and J by 3 bases, with 12 bases between them. The CDR3 sequence is CASRPGGDYNEQFF. The CDR3 DNA follows: TGTGCCAGCAGACCCGGGGGCGACTACAATGAGCAGTTCTTC.

The chain recombines TRBV20-1 with TRBJ2-1; no reliable D call. This CDR3 has 17 residues. V was pared by 6 bases and J by 0 bases, with 21 bases between. Germline V gene sequence: CDR1 DFQATT, CDR2 SNEGSKA (reference sequence). The CDR3 sequence is CSAIVSSTSSSYNEQFF. The CDR3 DNA is TGCAGTGCGATCGTTAGCAGTACCTCGAGCTCCTACAATGAGCAGTTCTTC.

This clonotype has at least ten counts. The chain links TRBV2 to TRBJ2-3, with a weak D call TRBD2 (6 bases). Per the germline V gene, CDR1 is SNHLY and CDR2 is FYNNEI. The CDR3 runs 14 residues. Trimming pared 8 bases from V and 4 bases from J, leaving 16 bases between. CDR3: CASSEGRFSDTQYF. In nucleotides, the CDR3 is TGTGCCAGCTCGGAGGGCCGGTTTTCAGATACGCAGTATTTT.

This clonotype appeared a few times. V is TRBV5-5 and J is TRBJ2-3, with TRBD2 as a possible D gene (6 bases). V lost 7 bases to trimming and J lost 4 bases, with 16 bases between them. Germline CDR1 reads SGHKS; CDR2 reads YYEKEE (reference sequence). This CDR3 is built from 14 residues. The CDR3 DNA reads as TGTGCCAGCCTTCGGGACGGGAGTGCAGATACGCAGTATTTT. It encodes CASLRDGSADTQYF.

This chain joins TRBV14 and TRBJ2-7; TRBD2 aligns across 11 bases. Germline trimming cut 2 bases from V and 4 bases from J; bases unmatched to any gene: 7. CDR3 length: 16 residues. Germline V CDR1 and CDR2: SGHDN, FVKESK. The CDR3 DNA sequence: TGTGCCAGCAGCCAAAATAGCGGGAGGGCCTGGTACGAGCAGTACGTC. This encodes CASSQNSGRAWYEQYV.

The chain is built from TRBV5-1 and TRBJ2-3; tentatively, D is TRBD2 (5 bases). With 3 bases removed from V and 6 bases from J, the gap between germline ends came to 17 bases. CDR3 size: 15 residues. CDR1 SGHRS and CDR2 YFSETQ come from the germline V gene. The CDR3 is CASSSVATLGDTQYF. DNA of the CDR3: TGCGCCAGCAGCTCTGTAGCGACCCTAGGTGATACGCAGTATTTT.

This clonotype was seen a few times. The chain combines TRBV3-1 with TRBJ1-1; D possibly corresponds to TRBD1 (6 bases). V lost 4 bases to trimming and J lost 1 base, with 7 bases between them. In germline, CDR1 is LGHDT, CDR2 YNNKEL (reference sequence). CDR3 length: 13 residues. CDR3 sequence: CASSRGQNTEAFF. The CDR3 DNA reads TGTGCCAGCAGCCGGGGACAGAACACTGAAGCTTTCTTT.

At least ten counts were recorded for this clonotype. Written as DNA, the CDR3 is TGTGCCAGCAGTTCAGGGGGACAGGGGTTTTATGGCTACACCTTC. Its translation is CASSSGGQGFYGYTF. The gene calls are TRBV6-1 and TRBJ1-2; the match to TRBD1 covers 10 bases. From germline, CDR1 is MNHNS and CDR2 SASEGT. This CDR3 is built from 15 residues. V was pared by 5 bases and J by 5 bases, with 8 bases of the junction left unmatched.

The table lists this clonotype with a few counts. The rearrangement uses TRBV5-1 and TRBJ2-3; 15 nucleotides match TRBD2. Germline CDR1 reads SGHRS; CDR2 reads YFSETQ. J was trimmed by 2 bases and V by 5 bases; bases with no gene match: 9. The CDR3 consists of 18 residues. The chain's CDR3 is CASRPGLAGGGFTDTQYF. CDR3 DNA sequence: TGCGCCAGCAGGCCGGGACTAGCGGGAGGTGGCTTCACAGATACGCAGTATTTT. Looking up the rest from reference TRBV5-1 and TRBJ2-3 gives the full variable domain: KAGVTQTPRYLIKTRGQQVTLSCSPISGHRSVSWYQQTPGQGLQFLFEYFSETQRNKGNFPGRFSGRQFSNSRSEMNVSTLELGDSALYLCASRPGLAGGGFTDTQYFGPGTRLTVL.

The chain combines TRBV20-1 with TRBJ2-7; TRBD2 agrees at 11 bases. V was clipped by 5 bases and J by 4 bases; unmatched bases: 4. This CDR3 has 13 amino acids. In germline, CDR1 is DFQATT, CDR2 SNEGSKA (reference sequence). CDR3 in DNA: TGCAGTGCTTTTACTAGCGGGAGTTACGAGCAGTACTTC. Translated: CSAFTSGSYEQYF.

The V and J genes are TRBV9 and TRBJ1-1; 7 bases agree with TRBD1. In germline, CDR1 is SGDLS, CDR2 YYNGEE. CDR3 size: 15 residues. V trimming: 4 bases; J trimming: 6 bases; junction bases outside the gene matches: 12. The CDR3 sequence is CASSPSTGSGAEAFF. CDR3 bases: TGTGCCAGCAGCCCTTCGACAGGGAGTGGTGCTGAAGCTTTCTTT.

This clonotype came up a few times. The chain has TRBV7-9 and TRBJ2-3; 7 bases fit TRBD1. Trimming cost V 4 bases and J 1 base; bases outside gene matches: 8. The CDR3 totals 16 residues. Germline V gene data show CDR1 as SEHNR and CDR2 as FQNEAQ (reference sequence). CDR3 amino acids: CASSYTGTVGTDTQYF. The DNA for the CDR3 is TGTGCCAGCAGCTATACCGGGACAGTGGGCACAGATACGCAGTATTTT.

The chain has TRBV15 and TRBJ2-5, with D perhaps TRBD2 (5 bases). The V and J ends lost 2 bases and 3 bases respectively, with 13 bases between them. Germline V gene sequence: CDR1 LNHNV, CDR2 YYDKDF (reference sequence). There are 15 residues in the CDR3. The CDR3 region has the DNA TGTGCCACCAGCAGAACCGGGGTGGGGAAAGAGACCCAGTACTTC. This codes for CATSRTGVGKETQYF.

The chain links TRBV20-1 to TRBJ1-2, with no clear D. Germline V gene sequence: CDR1 DFQATT, CDR2 SNEGSKA (reference sequence). The CDR3 consists of 14 residues. V dropped 0 bases and J dropped 8 bases, with 16 bases sitting between them. CDR3 sequence: CSARDSEGREGYTF. CDR3 DNA: TGCAGTGCTAGAGATTCGGAGGGCCGCGAAGGCTACACCTTC.

This clonotype has only a few counts. The chain couples TRBV12-3 or TRBV12-4 to TRBJ2-4; D is possibly TRBD1 (5 bases). There are 16 residues in the CDR3. The V end was cut by 5 bases, the J end by 0 bases, with 14 bases between. The CDR3 here is CASSLKQGLAKNIQYF. The CDR3 region has the DNA TGTGCCAGCAGTCTAAAGCAGGGTCTAGCCAAAAACATTCAGTACTTC.

This clonotype was seen ten or more times. The chain recombines TRBV18 with TRBJ2-1; D gene uncertain. Germline V gene lookup returns CDR1 KGHSH and CDR2 LQKENI. Trimming pared 5 bases from V and 4 bases from J, leaving 9 bases between. CDR3 length equals 13 residues. The CDR3, as DNA: TGTGCCAGCTCATCGGAGATTTACAATGAGCAGTTCTTC. Translation: CASSSEIYNEQFF.

This rearrangement joins TRBV29-1 to TRBJ1-1, with 7 nucleotides matching TRBD1. In germline, CDR1 is SQVTM, CDR2 ANQGSEA. This CDR3 is 13 amino acids long. With V trimmed by 4 bases and J by 7 bases, 9 bases remained unmatched. Written as DNA, the CDR3 is TGCAGCGTTGTGGGAACAGGGGCGAGTGAAGCTTTCTTT. It codes for CSVVGTGASEAFF.

In its sample, this clonotype was seen a few times. CDR3 sequence: CASSLRGGRLTDTQYF. As DNA, the CDR3 is TGTGCCAGCAGTCTAAGGGGAGGAAGGTTAACAGATACGCAGTATTTT. The gene calls are TRBV3-1 and TRBJ2-3; perhaps TRBD2 as D (6 bases). Germline values: CDR1 LGHDT, CDR2 YNNKEL (reference sequence). This CDR3 region has 16 residues. V shed 6 bases and J shed 3 bases, with 19 bases lying between them.

V gene TRBV25-1 combines with J gene TRBJ2-3; unclear D gene. From germline, CDR1 is MGHDK and CDR2 SYGVNS. The CDR3 covers 14 residues. The V end was cut by 4 bases, the J end by 0 bases, with 8 bases between. The CDR3 coding sequence is TGTGCCAGCAGTGCATCGACTAGCACAGATACGCAGTATTTT. Residues: CASSASTSTDTQYF.